Here is one T cell receptor (beta chain) with its context. Original methodology: How many nucleated cells were present was estimated from reference gene primer amplification. TCRdb's copy holds only in-frame clones and misses some; the assay was immunoSEQ multiplex PCR. V and J calls and clone size are given by that table; D and trimming were obtained from the DNA. This table holds over 85,000 clones, around 85% found once. The germline CDR1 and CDR2 sequences are LGHDT and YNNKEL (reference sequence). CDR3 length: 12 amino acids. V was clipped by 4 bases and J by 10 bases; unmatched bases: 0. These data originate in a study of blood T cell repertoires in COVID-19. At the level of the study: Acute-phase and convalescent COVID-19 samples originated in the United States, Italy and Spain.

The source is a human donor in a cohort sampled during active COVID-19. The V call is TRBV3-1 (or the pseudogene TRBV3-2), the J call TRBJ2-1, with 11 positions matching TRBD2. The sequencing sample was made of peripheral blood. CDR3 coding DNA: TGTGCCAGCAGCCGACTAGCGGGGGAGCAGTTCTTC. It yields the protein CASSRLAGEQFF.